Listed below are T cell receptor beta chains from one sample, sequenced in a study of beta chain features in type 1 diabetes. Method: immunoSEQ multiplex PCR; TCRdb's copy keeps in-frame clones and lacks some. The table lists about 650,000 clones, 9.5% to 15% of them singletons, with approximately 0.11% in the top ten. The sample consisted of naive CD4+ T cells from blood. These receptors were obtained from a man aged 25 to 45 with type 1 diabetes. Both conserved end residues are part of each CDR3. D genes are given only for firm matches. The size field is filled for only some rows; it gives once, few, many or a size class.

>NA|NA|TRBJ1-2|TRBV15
CATSRVGGGYGYTF
TGTGCCACCAGCAGGGTGGGGGGCGGTTATGGCTACACCTTC
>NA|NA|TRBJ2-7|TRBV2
CASSEGDSYEQYF
TGTGCCAGCTCCGAGGGGGACTCCTACGAGCAGTACTTC
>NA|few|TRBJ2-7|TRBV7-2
CASSLAMSSYEQYF
TGTGCCAGCAGCTTAGCTATGAGCTCCTACGAGCAGTACTTC
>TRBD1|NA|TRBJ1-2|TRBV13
CASSSWTGGLALGYTF
TGTGCCAGCAGCTCGTGGACAGGGGGTCTGGCACTTGGCTACACCTTC
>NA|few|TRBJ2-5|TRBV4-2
CASSPGRRETQYF
TGTGCCAGCAGCCCAGGGCGTAGGGAGACCCAGTACTTC
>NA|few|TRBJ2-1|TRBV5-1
CASSGGSYNEQFF
TGCGCCAGCAGCGGGGGGAGCTACAATGAGCAGTTCTTC
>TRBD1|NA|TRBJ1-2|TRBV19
CASSIADRGYGYTF
TGTGCCAGTAGTATCGCGGACAGGGGATATGGCTACACCTTC
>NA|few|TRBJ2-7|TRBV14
CASSHSSGGNEQYF
TGTGCCAGCAGCCATTCATCAGGGGGGAACGAGCAGTACTTC
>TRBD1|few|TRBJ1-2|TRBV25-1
CASSEDQGERSYGYTF
TGTGCCAGCAGTGAAGACCAGGGGGAAAGGAGCTATGGCTACACCTTC
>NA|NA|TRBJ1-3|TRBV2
CASSEVAFPGNTIYF
TGTGCCAGCAGTGAAGTGGCTTTTCCCGGAAACACCATATATTTT
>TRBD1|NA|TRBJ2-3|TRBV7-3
CASSLTGTVLTDTQYF
TGTGCCAGCAGCCTTACGGGGACAGTACTCACAGATACGCAGTATTTT
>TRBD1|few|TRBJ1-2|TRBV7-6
CASSFAGTGASGYTF
TGTGCCAGCAGCTTCGCCGGGACAGGGGCGAGTGGCTACACCTTC
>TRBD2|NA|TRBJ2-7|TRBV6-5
CASRRSGGHGYEQYF
TGTGCCAGCAGACGTAGCGGGGGGCATGGCTACGAGCAGTACTTC
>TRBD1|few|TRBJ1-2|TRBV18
CASSPPEGGEGNYGYTF
TGTGCCAGCTCACCACCGGAAGGGGGCGAGGGTAACTATGGCTACACCTTC
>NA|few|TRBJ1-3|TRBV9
CASSVSPGPGPSGNTIYF
TGTGCCAGCAGCGTATCACCGGGCCCCGGCCCCTCTGGAAACACCATATATTTT
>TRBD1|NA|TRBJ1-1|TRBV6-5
CASTEGQGRTEAFF
TGTGCCAGCACCGAGGGACAGGGGCGGACTGAAGCTTTCTTT
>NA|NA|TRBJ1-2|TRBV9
CASSSYVRGLYTF
TGTGCCAGCAGCTCCTACGTCAGGGGACTCTACACCTTC
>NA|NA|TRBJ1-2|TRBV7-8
CASSALQGSYGYTF
TGTGCCAGCAGCGCCTTACAGGGTTCCTATGGCTACACCTTC
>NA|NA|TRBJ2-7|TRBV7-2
CASSLGPISSSYEQYF
TGTGCCAGCAGCCTAGGGCCGATTTCGAGCTCCTACGAGCAGTACTTC
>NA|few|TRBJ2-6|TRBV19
CASQDRSGANVLTF
TGTGCCAGCCAGGACCGGTCTGGGGCCAACGTCCTGACTTTC
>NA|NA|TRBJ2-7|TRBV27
CASSALAGTSYEQYF
TGTGCCAGCAGTGCCCTTGCCGGGACTTCCTACGAGCAGTACTTC
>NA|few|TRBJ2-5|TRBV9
CASSAGDYQETQYF
TGTGCCAGCAGCGCAGGGGACTACCAAGAGACCCAGTACTTC
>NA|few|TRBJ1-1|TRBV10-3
CAISDYYTEAFF
TGTGCCATCAGTGATTACTACACTGAAGCTTTCTTT
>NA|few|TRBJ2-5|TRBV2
CASSEELTVETQYF
TGTGCCAGCAGTGAAGAGCTAACTGTAGAGACCCAGTACTTC
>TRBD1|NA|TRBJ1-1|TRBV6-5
CASSYTGTGARTEAFF
TGTGCCAGCAGTTACACCGGGACAGGGGCGAGGACTGAAGCTTTCTTT
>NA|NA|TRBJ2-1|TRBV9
CASTKTQTSNNEQFF
TGTGCCAGCACCAAGACACAAACTAGCAACAATGAGCAGTTCTTC